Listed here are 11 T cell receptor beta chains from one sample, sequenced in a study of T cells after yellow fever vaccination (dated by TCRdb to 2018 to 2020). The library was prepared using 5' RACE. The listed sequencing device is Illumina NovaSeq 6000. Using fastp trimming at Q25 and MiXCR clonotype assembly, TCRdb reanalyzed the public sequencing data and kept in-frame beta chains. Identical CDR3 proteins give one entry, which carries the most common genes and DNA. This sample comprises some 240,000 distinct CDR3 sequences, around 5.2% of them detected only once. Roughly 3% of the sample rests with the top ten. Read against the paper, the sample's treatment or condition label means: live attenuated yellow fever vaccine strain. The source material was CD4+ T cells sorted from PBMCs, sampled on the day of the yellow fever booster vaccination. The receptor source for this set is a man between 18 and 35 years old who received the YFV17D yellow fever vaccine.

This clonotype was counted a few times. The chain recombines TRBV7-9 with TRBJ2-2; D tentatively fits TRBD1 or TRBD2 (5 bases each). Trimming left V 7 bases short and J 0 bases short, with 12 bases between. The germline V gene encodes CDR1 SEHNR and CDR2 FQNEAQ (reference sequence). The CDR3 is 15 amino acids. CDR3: CASTNPGPNTGELFF. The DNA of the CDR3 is TGTGCCAGCACCAACCCGGGACCGAACACCGGGGAGCTGTTTTTT. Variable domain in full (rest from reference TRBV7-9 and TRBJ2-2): DTGVSQNPRHKITKRGQNVTFRCDPISEHNRLYWYRQTLGQGPEFLTYFQNEAQLEKSRLLSDRFSAERPKGSFSTLEIQRTEQGDSAMYLCASTNPGPNTGELFFGEGSRLTVL.

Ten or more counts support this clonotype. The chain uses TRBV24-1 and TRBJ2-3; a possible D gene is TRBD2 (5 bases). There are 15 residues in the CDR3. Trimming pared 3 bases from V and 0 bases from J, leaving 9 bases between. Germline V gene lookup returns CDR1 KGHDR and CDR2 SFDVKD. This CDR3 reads CATSDPRTSTDTQYF. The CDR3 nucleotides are TGTGCCACCAGTGATCCCAGGACTAGCACAGATACGCAGTATTTT.

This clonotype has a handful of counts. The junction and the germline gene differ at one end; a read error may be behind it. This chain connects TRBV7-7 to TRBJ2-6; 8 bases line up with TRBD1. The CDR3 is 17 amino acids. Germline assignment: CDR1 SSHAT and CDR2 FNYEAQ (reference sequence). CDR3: CASSPWDRSSGANVLTF. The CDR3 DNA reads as TGTGCTAGCAGCCCCTGGGACAGGTCCTCTGGGGCCAACGTCCTGACTTTC.

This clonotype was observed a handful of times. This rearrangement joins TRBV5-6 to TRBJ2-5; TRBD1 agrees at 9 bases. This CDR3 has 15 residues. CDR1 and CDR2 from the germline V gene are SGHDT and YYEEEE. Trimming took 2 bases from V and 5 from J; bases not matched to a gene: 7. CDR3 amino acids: CASSLRQGGLETQYF. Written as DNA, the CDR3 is TGTGCCAGCAGCTTAAGACAGGGGGGACTGGAGACCCAGTACTTC.

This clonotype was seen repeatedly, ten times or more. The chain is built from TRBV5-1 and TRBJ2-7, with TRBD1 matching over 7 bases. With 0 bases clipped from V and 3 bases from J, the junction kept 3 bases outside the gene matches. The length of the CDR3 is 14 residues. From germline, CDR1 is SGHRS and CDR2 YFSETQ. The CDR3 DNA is TGCGCCAGCAGCTTGGAGGCAGGGGGCTACGAGCAGTACTTC. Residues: CASSLEAGGYEQYF.

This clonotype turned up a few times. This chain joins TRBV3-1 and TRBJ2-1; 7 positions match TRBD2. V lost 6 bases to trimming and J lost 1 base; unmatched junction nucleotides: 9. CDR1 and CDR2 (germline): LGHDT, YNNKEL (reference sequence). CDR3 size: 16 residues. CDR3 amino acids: CASSLGIGGSYNEQFF. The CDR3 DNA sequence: TGTGCCAGCAGTCTAGGGATCGGGGGGTCCTACAATGAGCAGTTCTTC.

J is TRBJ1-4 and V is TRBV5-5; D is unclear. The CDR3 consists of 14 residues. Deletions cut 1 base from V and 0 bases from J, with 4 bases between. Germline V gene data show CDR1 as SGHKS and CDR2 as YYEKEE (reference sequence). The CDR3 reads CASSLYTTNEKLFF. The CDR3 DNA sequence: TGTGCCAGCAGCTTGTATACAACTAATGAAAAACTGTTTTTT.

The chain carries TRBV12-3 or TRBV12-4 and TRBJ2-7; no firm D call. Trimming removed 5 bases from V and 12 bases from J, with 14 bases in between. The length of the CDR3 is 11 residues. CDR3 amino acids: CASSLGTERYF. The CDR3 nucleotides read TGTGCCAGCAGTCTAGGAACGGAACGGTACTTC.

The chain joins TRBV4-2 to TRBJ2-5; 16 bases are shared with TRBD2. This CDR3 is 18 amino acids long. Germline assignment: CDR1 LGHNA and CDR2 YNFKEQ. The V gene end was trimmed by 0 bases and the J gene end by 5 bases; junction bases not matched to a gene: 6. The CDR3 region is CASSQDEGLAGGWETQYF. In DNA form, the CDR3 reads TGTGCCAGCAGCCAAGATGAGGGACTAGCGGGGGGGTGGGAGACCCAGTACTTC.

The CDR3 DNA reads as TGTGCCAGCAGCTTCCCAGAGGGGACTTACGACTCTGGAAACACCATATATTTT. Amino acid sequence: CASSFPEGTYDSGNTIYF. The chain recombines TRBV7-9 with TRBJ1-3, with a weak D call TRBD1 (5 bases). Trimming pared 3 bases from V and 0 bases from J, leaving 18 bases between. Germline lookup yields CDR1 SEHNR and CDR2 FQNEAQ (reference sequence). CDR3 size: 18 residues.

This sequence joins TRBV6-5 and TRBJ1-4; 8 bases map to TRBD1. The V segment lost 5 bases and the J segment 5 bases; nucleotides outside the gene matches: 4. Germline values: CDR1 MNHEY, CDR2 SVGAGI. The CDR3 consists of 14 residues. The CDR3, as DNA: TGTGCCAGCAGTCGGACAGGGATGAATGAAAAACTGTTTTTT. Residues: CASSRTGMNEKLFF.